Presented here are 23 T cell receptor beta chains from one specimen sequenced in a study of T cells in Graves' hyperthyroidism and ophthalmopathy. Amplified TCR beta CDR3 regions derived from RNA transcripts. When the TCR CDR3 underwent first-round RT-PCR, the HTBI primer set was used. TCRdb ran MiXCR on the multiplex PCR reads and lists one entry per CDR3 protein. The profile shows 400,000 to 600,000 distinct CDR3 sequences, about 20% of them singletons. Sequencing was done on a sample of blood. The source of these receptors is a man aged 18 to 30 with Graves' hyperthyroidism.

Ten or more counts support this clonotype. V and J are TRBV2 and TRBJ2-7; D unclear. This CDR3 contains 14 residues. Germline V gene lookup returns CDR1 SNHLY and CDR2 FYNNEI. V lost 3 bases and J lost 0, with 9 bases in between. CDR3 loop: CASSERLSSYEQYF. The CDR3 nucleotides are TGTGCCAGCAGTGAGAGATTAAGCTCCTACGAGCAGTACTTC.

On this clonotype itself: This could be a read error, since a much larger clone is one nucleotide away. V usage is TRBV7-8 and J usage is TRBJ2-7, with D maybe TRBD1 (5 bases). CDR1 is SGHVS, CDR2 FQNEAQ, per germline. The CDR3 loop spans 13 amino acids. V lost 2 bases and J 3 bases, leaving 8 bases between the germline ends. In DNA, the CDR3 is TGTGCCAGCAGCTTATTAGGGGACTACGAGCAGTACGTC. Translation gives CASSLLGDYEQYV.

The rearrangement joins TRBV12-3 or TRBV12-4 to TRBJ2-5; 7 positions match TRBD2. The CDR3 consists of 14 residues. V was pared by 7 bases and J by 3 bases, with 8 bases of the junction left unmatched. The CDR3: CASTLSGEKETQYF. As DNA, the CDR3 is TGTGCCAGCACCCTAAGCGGGGAGAAAGAGACCCAGTACTTC.

As concerns this clonotype: Since the CDR3 does not end with the conserved phenylalanine or tryptophan, this likely comes from a read error. The chain uses TRBV12-3 or TRBV12-4 and TRBJ2-7, with D perhaps being TRBD1 or TRBD2 (5 bases each). Judging by the DNA end, TRBJ2-1 fits better; the J call may be wrong. This CDR3 is 8 amino acids long. The CDR3, as DNA: TGCGCCAGCAGGGACCAGTTCCTC. Amino acid sequence: CASRDQFL.

Only a few counts were recorded for this clonotype. V and J are TRBV4-1 and TRBJ2-7; no firm D call. Germline V gives CDR1 MGHRA, CDR2 YSYEKL. This CDR3 spans 14 amino acids. The ends were cut back, 1 base at V and 6 bases at J, with 13 bases in the middle. For the CDR3, the DNA is TGCGCCAGCAGCCAAGGTAGCAGAGGTTCCGAGCAGTACTTC. Amino acid sequence: CASSQGSRGSEQYF.

V and J are TRBV19 and TRBJ1-5; no reliable D call. There are 17 residues in the CDR3. Looked up from germline, CDR1 is LNHDA and CDR2 is SQIVND (reference sequence). V lost 2 bases to trimming and J lost 2 bases, with 16 bases between them. CDR3 protein: CASSIIGPLPGNQPQHF. In nucleotides, the CDR3 is TGTGCCAGTAGTATAATCGGACCCCTTCCTGGCAATCAGCCCCAGCATTTT.

Only a few counts were recorded for this clonotype. This rearrangement joins TRBV12-3 or TRBV12-4 to TRBJ2-5, with TRBD2 as a possible D gene (6 bases). V was cut by 3 bases and J by 5 bases, with 10 bases left in between. The CDR3 extends over 13 amino acids. CDR3 protein: CASSFGTSETQYF. The CDR3 coding sequence is TGTGCCAGCAGTTTCGGGACTTCGGAGACCCAGTACTTC.

This chain connects TRBV6-1 to TRBJ2-7, with TRBD1 as a possible D gene (5 bases). The CDR3 consists of 13 residues. V gave up 2 bases and J gave up 5 bases, with 10 bases separating them. Germline values: CDR1 MNHNS, CDR2 SASEGT. CDR3 in DNA: TGTGCCAGCAGTGAATTACAGGAGAACGAGCAGTACTTC. Residues: CASSELQENEQYF.

This clonotype was recorded many times. DNA for the CDR3: TGTGCCTGGAGTCACAGGGGGCTAAGCTCTGGGGCCAACGTCCTGACTTTC. It yields the protein CAWSHRGLSSGANVLTF. The genes are TRBV30 and TRBJ2-6; TRBD1 matches 9 bases. Germline trimming cut 2 bases from V and 0 bases from J; bases unmatched to any gene: 5. The CDR3 is 17 amino acids. CDR1 is GTSNPN, CDR2 SVGIG, per germline (reference sequence).

This rearrangement joins TRBV27 to TRBJ2-5; 9 bases are shared with TRBD1. CDR3 length: 14 residues. The germline gives CDR1 MNHEY, CDR2 SMNVEV (reference sequence). Trimming removed 8 bases from V and 5 bases from J; junction bases left unmatched: 9. CDR3 protein: CASGLDRGWETQYF. The CDR3 DNA is TGTGCCAGCGGCCTGGACAGGGGTTGGGAGACCCAGTACTTC.

V and J are TRBV30 and TRBJ1-1; TRBD1 is a possible D gene (6 bases). Deletions cut 4 bases from V and 0 bases from J, with 9 bases between. This CDR3 is 13 amino acids long. Germline V gene data show CDR1 as GTSNPN and CDR2 as SVGIG (reference sequence). CDR3 sequence (DNA): TGTGCCTGGACACAGGGTCTGAACACTGAAGCTTTCTTT. Its translation is CAWTQGLNTEAFF.

This clonotype was counted only a few times. V usage is TRBV6-1 and J usage is TRBJ1-5, with D possibly being TRBD1 (5 bases). The CDR3 loop spans 15 amino acids. Germline V lookup: CDR1 MNHNS, CDR2 SASEGT. Trimming took 9 bases from V and 1 from J, leaving 16 bases between them. The CDR3 DNA follows: TGTGCCAGAAAGACGCCCGGGACGAGCAATCAGCCCCAGCATTTT. It specifies CARKTPGTSNQPQHF.

Many counts were recorded for this clonotype. The CDR3 nucleotides read TGTGCCAGCAGAGTCGTGGCATCTCAGCCCCAGCATTTT. This encodes CASRVVASQPQHF. The chain uses TRBV6-1 and TRBJ1-5; D unresolved. Trimming pared 6 bases from V and 6 bases from J, leaving 12 bases between. The germline CDR1 and CDR2 sequences are MNHNS and SASEGT. This CDR3 is 13 amino acids long.

Comments on this clonotype: A much larger clone is a single base away; this may be a read error. The chain links TRBV2 to TRBJ1-1; unclear D gene. The ends were cut back, 8 bases at V and 1 base at J, with 11 bases in the middle. Germline CDR1 and CDR2: SNHLY and FYNNEI. This CDR3 spans 13 amino acids. DNA of the CDR3: TGTGCCAGCTATCCCGACGCGAACACTGAAGCTTTCTTT. Protein: CASYPDANTEAFF.

This clonotype was counted ten times or more. CDR3 protein: CASSLSQPPYEQYF. As DNA, the CDR3 is TGTGCCAGCAGCTTAAGTCAGCCCCCCTACGAGCAGTACTTC. The chain joins TRBV7-8 to TRBJ2-7; D ambiguous. Germline CDR1 SGHVS, CDR2 FQNEAQ. This CDR3 has 14 amino acids. V lost 2 bases, J lost 2 bases, and 10 bases lay in between.

This clonotype showed up just a few times. The rearrangement uses TRBV5-1 and TRBJ1-6; 9 positions match TRBD1. Unmatched junction bases numbered 5, after V lost 2 bases and J lost 8 bases. From germline, CDR1 is SGHRS and CDR2 YFSETQ. The CDR3 is 15 residues long. CDR3 residues: CASSLGGQGYSPLHF. CDR3 sequence (DNA): TGCGCCAGCAGCTTAGGTGGACAGGGGTATTCACCCCTCCACTTT.

This clonotype was picked up many times. The rearrangement joins TRBV28 to TRBJ1-3; D may be TRBD1 (6 bases). The germline V gene has CDR1 MDHEN and CDR2 SYDVKM. This CDR3 is built from 17 residues. The V end was cut by 3 bases, the J end by 0 bases, with 15 bases between. CDR3: CASSFARRGFSGNTIYF. As DNA, the CDR3 is TGTGCCAGCAGTTTCGCCCGCAGGGGTTTCTCTGGAAACACCATATATTTT.

The chain carries TRBV2 and TRBJ2-7; D perhaps matches TRBD1 (6 bases). Trimming took 1 base from V and 3 from J, leaving 13 bases between them. The CDR3 covers 15 residues. The germline gives CDR1 SNHLY, CDR2 FYNNEI. The CDR3 DNA sequence: TGTGCCAGCAGTGAAGACTCAGGCAGGGGCTACGAGCAGTACTTC. Translated, it gives CASSEDSGRGYEQYF. The entire variable domain, with the rest obtained from reference TRBV2 and TRBJ2-7, is as follows: EPEVTQTPSHQVTQMGQEVILRCVPISNHLYFYWYRQILGQKVEFLVSFYNNEISEKSEIFDDQFSVERPDGSNFTLKIRSTKLEDSAMYFCASSEDSGRGYEQYFGPGTRLTVT.

This clonotype was recorded at least ten times. V gene TRBV9 combines with J gene TRBJ1-5, with D unclear. The germline V and J ends were trimmed by 3 bases and 0 bases, with 13 bases remaining between them. The germline gives CDR1 SGDLS, CDR2 YYNGEE. The CDR3 has 16 amino acids. CDR3 coding DNA: TGTGCCAGCAGCGGGTTTATCTTTCGTAGCAATCAGCCCCAGCATTTT. Translating it yields CASSGFIFRSNQPQHF.

This clonotype was counted a few times. This chain uses TRBV27 with TRBJ2-3; D is ambiguous. V lost 6 bases and J 9 bases, leaving 19 bases between the germline ends. The CDR3 is 14 amino acids. Germline CDR1 and CDR2: MNHEY and SMNVEV (reference sequence). In DNA, the CDR3 is TGTGCCAGCAGCCACAAACCCCACTTCATCACGCAGTATTTT. Protein: CASSHKPHFITQYF.

This clonotype was found many times. V gene TRBV6-2 or TRBV6-3 combines with J gene TRBJ1-1, with D hard to call. V gave up 11 bases and J gave up 4 bases, with 20 bases separating them. Germline V gives CDR1 MNHEY, CDR2 SVGEGT. The CDR3 spans 14 residues. The CDR3 nucleotides are TGTGCCGGCAATTTGCCCGACCGCGGCACTGAAGCTTTCTTT. It yields the protein CAGNLPDRGTEAFF.

At least ten counts were recorded for this clonotype. The V and J genes are TRBV28 and TRBJ2-7, with 12 bases lining up with TRBD2. The CDR3 loop spans 15 amino acids. The junction had 4 bases not matched to a gene; V was cut back by 4 bases and J by 3 bases. The germline V gene has CDR1 MDHEN and CDR2 SYDVKM. CDR3 sequence: CASSYEGLAGYEQYF. DNA for the CDR3: TGTGCCAGCAGTTATGAGGGACTAGCGGGCTACGAGCAGTACTTC.

At least ten counts were recorded for this clonotype. The chain recombines TRBV6-2 or TRBV6-3 with TRBJ1-2; maybe TRBD1 (5 bases). Trimming removed 5 bases at V and 4 bases at J, with 17 bases between. This CDR3 contains 15 residues. Germline CDR1 MNHEY, CDR2 SVGEGT. The chain's CDR3 is CASSRIRGDFYGYTF. The DNA for the CDR3 is TGTGCCAGCAGTCGTATCCGGGGCGACTTCTATGGCTACACCTTC.